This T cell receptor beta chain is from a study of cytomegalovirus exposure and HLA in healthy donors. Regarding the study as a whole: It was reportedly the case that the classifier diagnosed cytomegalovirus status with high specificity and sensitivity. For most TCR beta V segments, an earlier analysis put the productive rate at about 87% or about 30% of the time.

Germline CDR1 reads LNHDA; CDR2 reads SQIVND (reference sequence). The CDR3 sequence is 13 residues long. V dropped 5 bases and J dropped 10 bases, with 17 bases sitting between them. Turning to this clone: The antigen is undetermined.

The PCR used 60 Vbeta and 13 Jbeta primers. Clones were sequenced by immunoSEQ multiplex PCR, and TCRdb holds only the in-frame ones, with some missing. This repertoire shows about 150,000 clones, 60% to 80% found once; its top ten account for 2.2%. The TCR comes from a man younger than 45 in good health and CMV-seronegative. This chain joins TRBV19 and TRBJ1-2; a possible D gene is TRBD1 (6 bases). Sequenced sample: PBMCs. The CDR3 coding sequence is TGTGCCAGTAGTTTTCGGACAGCTATGGACTACACCTTC. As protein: CASSFRTAMDYTF.